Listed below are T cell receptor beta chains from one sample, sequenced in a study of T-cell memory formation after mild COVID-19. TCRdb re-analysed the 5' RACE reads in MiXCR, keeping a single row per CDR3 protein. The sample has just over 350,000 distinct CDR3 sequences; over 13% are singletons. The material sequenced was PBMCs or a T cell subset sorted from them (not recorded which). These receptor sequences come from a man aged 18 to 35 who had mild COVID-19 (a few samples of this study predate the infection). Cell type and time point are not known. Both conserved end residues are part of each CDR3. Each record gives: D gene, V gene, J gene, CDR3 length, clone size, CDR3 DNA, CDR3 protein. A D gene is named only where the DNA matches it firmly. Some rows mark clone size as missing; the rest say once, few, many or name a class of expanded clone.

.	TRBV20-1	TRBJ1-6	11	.	TGCAGTGTCAGAGAGGGTTCACCCCTCCACTTT	CSVREGSPLHF
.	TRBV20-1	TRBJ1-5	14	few	TGCAGTGCTAGAGATTACTTTACGAATCAGCCCCAGCATTTT	CSARDYFTNQPQHF
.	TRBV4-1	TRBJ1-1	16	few	TGCGCCAGCAGCCAGATTCCGGGACGGAGGAACACTGAAGCTTTCTTT	CASSQIPGRRNTEAFF
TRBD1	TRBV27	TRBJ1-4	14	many	TGTGCCAGCAGTCCACGGACAGGAGGCGAAAAACTGTTTTTT	CASSPRTGGEKLFF
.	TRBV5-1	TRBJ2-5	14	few	TGCGCCAGCAGCAGGGACGGGTACCAAGAGACCCAGTACTTC	CASSRDGYQETQYF
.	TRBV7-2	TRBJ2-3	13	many	TGTGCCAGCAGCCCGGGTCGCACAGATACGCAGTATTTT	CASSPGRTDTQYF
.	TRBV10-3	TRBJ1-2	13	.	TGTGCCATCAGTGAGAAGTCTCACTATGGCTACACCTTC	CAISEKSHYGYTF
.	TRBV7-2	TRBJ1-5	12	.	TGTGCCAGCACTTTGGGCAATCAGCCCCAGCATTTT	CASTLGNQPQHF
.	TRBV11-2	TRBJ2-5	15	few	TGTGCCAGCAGCCGTAGTGGCAGGCTACAAGAGACCCAGTACTTC	CASSRSGRLQETQYF
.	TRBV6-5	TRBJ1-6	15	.	TGTGCCAGCAGGCCACCCGGGGCTCCCAATTCACCCCTCCACTTT	CASRPPGAPNSPLHF
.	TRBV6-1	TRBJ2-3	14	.	TGTGCCGGGGGTCAGGGGGGCATCGCAGATACGCAGTATTTT	CAGGQGGIADTQYF
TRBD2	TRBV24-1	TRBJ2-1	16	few	TGTGCCACCAGTGATGCCCTAGCGGGGGGTTACAATGAGCAGTTCTTC	CATSDALAGGYNEQFF
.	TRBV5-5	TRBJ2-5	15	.	TGTGCCAGCAGCTTGGACGTGGGTGGGTGGAAGACCCAGTACTTC	CASSLDVGGWKTQYF
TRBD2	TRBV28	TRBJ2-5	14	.	TGTGCCAGCCAAAACAGACTAGCTCAAGAGACCCAGTACTTC	CASQNRLAQETQYF
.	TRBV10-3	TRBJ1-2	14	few	TGTGCCATCAGTGAGACGGTCCATGAAAGGGGCTACACCTTC	CAISETVHERGYTF
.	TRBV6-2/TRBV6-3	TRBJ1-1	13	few	TGTGCCAGCAGTTACGTGGGTGGGACTGAAGCTTTCTTT	CASSYVGGTEAFF
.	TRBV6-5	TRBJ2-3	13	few	TGTGCCAGCAGTTCCGCGGGTAACCGGGCGCAGTATTTT	CASSSAGNRAQYF
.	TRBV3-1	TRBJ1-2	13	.	TGTGCCAGCAGCCCCCGTGGGGGGCTTGGCTACACCTTC	CASSPRGGLGYTF
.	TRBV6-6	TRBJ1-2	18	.	TGTGCCAGCAGTTACTCCTGGGGACACGGCCACCCTAACTATGGCTACACCTTC	CASSYSWGHGHPNYGYTF
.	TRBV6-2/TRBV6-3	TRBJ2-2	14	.	TGTGCCAGCGTGAGGCACCAAAGGGCCGGGGAGCTGTTTTTT	CASVRHQRAGELFF
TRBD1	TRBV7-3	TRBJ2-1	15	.	TGTGCCAGCAGCTCCGGACAGGGAACCTACAATGAGCAGTTCTTC	CASSSGQGTYNEQFF
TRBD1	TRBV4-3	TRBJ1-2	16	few	TGCGCCAGCAGCCCTTCCCCCGGACAGGGGAACTATGGCTACACCTTC	CASSPSPGQGNYGYTF
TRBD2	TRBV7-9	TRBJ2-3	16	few	TGTGCCAGCAGCTTAAGGAGTAGCGGGGGCACAGATACGCAGTATTTT	CASSLRSSGGTDTQYF
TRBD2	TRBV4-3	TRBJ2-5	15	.	TGCGCCAGCAGCCAAGCGTTTAGCGGGGGTGAGACCCAGTACTTC	CASSQAFSGGETQYF
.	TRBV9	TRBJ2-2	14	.	TGTGCCAGCAGCCCCGTATCGTTTGCCGGGGAGCTGTTTTTT	CASSPVSFAGELFF
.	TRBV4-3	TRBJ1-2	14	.	TGCGCCAGCAGCCTCCTTAGTGAAGGCCTTGGCTACACCTTC	CASSLLSEGLGYTF
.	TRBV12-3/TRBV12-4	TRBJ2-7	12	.	TGTGCCAGCAGCCCCCTCTTGTACGAGCAGTACTTC	CASSPLLYEQYF
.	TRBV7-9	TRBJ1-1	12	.	TGTGCCAGCAGCTTAGACCCCACTGAAGCTTTCTTT	CASSLDPTEAFF
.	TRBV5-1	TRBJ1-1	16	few	TGCGCCAGCAATCCAGGGGTTTTGGAAATCAGCACTGAAGCTTTCTTT	CASNPGVLEISTEAFF
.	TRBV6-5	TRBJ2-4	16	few	TGTGCCAGCAGTTACTCGCCAGTGGGAGCCAAAAACATTCAGTACTTC	CASSYSPVGAKNIQYF
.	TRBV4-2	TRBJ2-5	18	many	TGTGCCAGCAGCCAAGATCAACTCTGGACTCGCGATCAAGAGACCCAGTACTTC	CASSQDQLWTRDQETQYF
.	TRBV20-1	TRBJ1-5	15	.	TGCAGTGCTAGAGATCGTCGCAGGGGAAATCAGCCCCAGCATTTT	CSARDRRRGNQPQHF
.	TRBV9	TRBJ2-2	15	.	TGTGCCAGCAGCGACGAGGGCAGGGACACCGGGGAGCTGTTTTTT	CASSDEGRDTGELFF
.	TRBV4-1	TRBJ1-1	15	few	TGCGCCAGCAGCCAAGCAGGGGTTTTATCGTTTGAAGCTTTCTTT	CASSQAGVLSFEAFF
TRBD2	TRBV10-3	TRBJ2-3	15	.	TGTGCCATCGGAACTAGCGGCGCCCTTCTCGATACGCAGTATTTT	CAIGTSGALLDTQYF
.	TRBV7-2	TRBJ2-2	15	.	TGTGCCAGCAGCTTGAGACAGCTCTGGGCCGGGGAGCTGTTTTTT	CASSLRQLWAGELFF
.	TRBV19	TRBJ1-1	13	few	TGTGCCAGTAGCTTTTTGGGGAGCACTGAAGCTTTCTTT	CASSFLGSTEAFF